The entry that follows covers one TCR beta chain sequence. The record originates from a study of shared clonotypes between healthy human individuals. The protocol was immunoSEQ multiplex PCR, while the TCRdb copy is restricted to in-frame clones and leaves out a portion. The profile shows roughly 2.5 million clones, around nine tenths of them singletons. The CDR3 totals 14 residues. CDR1 is MNHEY and CDR2 is SVGAGI in the germline V gene. V trimming: 2 bases; J trimming: 8 bases; junction bases outside the gene matches: 9. What was sequenced was naive CD4+ T cells sorted from blood. Noted subset: CD45RA+ positively selected. The TCR was taken from a man aged 18 to 30 in good health. The J gene is TRBJ2-7, the V gene TRBV6-5, with 7 bases matching TRBD1. The CDR3 protein is CASSYHGQASKQYF. The CDR3 DNA sequence: TGTGCCAGCAGTTACCACGGACAGGCCTCGAAGCAGTACTTC.